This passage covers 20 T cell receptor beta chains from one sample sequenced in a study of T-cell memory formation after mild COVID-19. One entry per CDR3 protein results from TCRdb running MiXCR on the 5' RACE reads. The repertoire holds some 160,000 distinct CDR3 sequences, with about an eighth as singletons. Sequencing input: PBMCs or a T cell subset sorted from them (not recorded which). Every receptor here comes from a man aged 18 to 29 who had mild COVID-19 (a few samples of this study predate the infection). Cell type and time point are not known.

The CDR3 spells CASGLGTRTDTQYF. Written as DNA, the CDR3 is TGTGCTAGTGGTTTGGGGACTAGGACAGATACGCAGTATTTT. The chain recombines TRBV12-5 with TRBJ2-3; TRBD2 aligns across 7 bases. The CDR3 is made up of 14 amino acids. V trimming: 1 base; J trimming: 3 bases; junction bases outside the gene matches: 1. The germline gives CDR1 LGHNT, CDR2 FRNRAP.

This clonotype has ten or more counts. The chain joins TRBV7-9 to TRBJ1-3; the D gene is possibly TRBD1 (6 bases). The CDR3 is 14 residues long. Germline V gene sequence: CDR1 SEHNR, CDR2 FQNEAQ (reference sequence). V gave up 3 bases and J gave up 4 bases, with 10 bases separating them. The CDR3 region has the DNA TGTGCCAGCAGCTTCACCGGGACAGGAAACACCATATATTTT. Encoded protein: CASSFTGTGNTIYF.

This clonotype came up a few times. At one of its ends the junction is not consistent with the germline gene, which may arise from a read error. The CDR3, as DNA: TGTGCCACCCGCAGGACAGCCTCCTACGAGCAGTACTTC. Its translation is CATRRTASYEQYF. The chain links TRBV15 to TRBJ2-7, with D maybe TRBD1 (6 bases). The germline V gene encodes CDR1 LNHNV and CDR2 YYDKDF (reference sequence). This CDR3 comprises 13 residues.

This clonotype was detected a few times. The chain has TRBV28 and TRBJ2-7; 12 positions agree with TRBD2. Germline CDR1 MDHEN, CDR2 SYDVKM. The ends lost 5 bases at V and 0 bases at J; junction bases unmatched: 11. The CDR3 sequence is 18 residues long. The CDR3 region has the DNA TGTGCCAGCAGTACCTATACTGGACTAGCGGGGAGCTCCTACGAGCAGTACGTC. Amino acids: CASSTYTGLAGSSYEQYV.

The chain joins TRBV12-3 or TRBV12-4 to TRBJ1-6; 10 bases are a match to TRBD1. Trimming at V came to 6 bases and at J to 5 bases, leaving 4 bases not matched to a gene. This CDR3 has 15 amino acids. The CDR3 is CASSLGTGDNSPLHF. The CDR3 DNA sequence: TGTGCCAGCAGCCTGGGGACAGGGGATAATTCACCCCTCCACTTT.

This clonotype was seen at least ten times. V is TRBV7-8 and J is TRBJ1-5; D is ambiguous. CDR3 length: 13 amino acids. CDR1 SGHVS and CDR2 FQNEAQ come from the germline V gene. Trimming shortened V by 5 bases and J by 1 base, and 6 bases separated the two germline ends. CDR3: CASSRGSNQPQHF. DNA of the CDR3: TGTGCCAGCAGCCGCGGCAGCAATCAGCCCCAGCATTTT.

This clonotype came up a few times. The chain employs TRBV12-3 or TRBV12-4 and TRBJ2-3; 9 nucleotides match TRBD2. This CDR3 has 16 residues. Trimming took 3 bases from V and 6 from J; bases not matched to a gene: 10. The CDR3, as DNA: TGTGCCAGCAGTTTCCTCCGCGGGGGGGCAGCCGATACGCAGTATTTT. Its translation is CASSFLRGGAADTQYF.

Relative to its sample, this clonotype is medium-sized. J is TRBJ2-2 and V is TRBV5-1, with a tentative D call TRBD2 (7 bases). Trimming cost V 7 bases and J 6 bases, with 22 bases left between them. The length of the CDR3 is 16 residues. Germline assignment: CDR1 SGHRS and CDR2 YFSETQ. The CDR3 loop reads CASLPGGGPVPGELFF. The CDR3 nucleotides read TGCGCCAGCCTACCGGGGGGCGGACCGGTCCCCGGGGAGCTGTTTTTT.

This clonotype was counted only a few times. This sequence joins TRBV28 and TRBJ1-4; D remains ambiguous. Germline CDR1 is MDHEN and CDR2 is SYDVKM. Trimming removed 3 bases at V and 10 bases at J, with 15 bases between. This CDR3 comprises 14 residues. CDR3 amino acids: CASSFLTSRAKLFF. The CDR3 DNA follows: TGTGCCAGCAGTTTTTTGACGTCCCGTGCAAAACTGTTTTTT.

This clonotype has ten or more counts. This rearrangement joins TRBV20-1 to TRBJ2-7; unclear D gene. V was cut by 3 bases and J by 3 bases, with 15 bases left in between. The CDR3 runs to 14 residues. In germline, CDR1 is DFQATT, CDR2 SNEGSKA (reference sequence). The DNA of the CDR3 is TGCAGTGCTAGGTTGAGCGTCACCCGCTACGAGCAGTACTTC. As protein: CSARLSVTRYEQYF.

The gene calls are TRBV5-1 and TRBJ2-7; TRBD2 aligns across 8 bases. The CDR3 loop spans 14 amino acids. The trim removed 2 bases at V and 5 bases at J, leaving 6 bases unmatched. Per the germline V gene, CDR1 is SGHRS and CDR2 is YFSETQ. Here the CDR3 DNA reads TGCGCCAGCAGCTTAGGGACTAGTGGGAACGAGCAGTACGTC. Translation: CASSLGTSGNEQYV.

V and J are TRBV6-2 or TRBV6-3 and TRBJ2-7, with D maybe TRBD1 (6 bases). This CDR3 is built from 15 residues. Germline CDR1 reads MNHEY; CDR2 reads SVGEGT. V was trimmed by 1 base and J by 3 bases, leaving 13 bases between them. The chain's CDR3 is CASSYWGRTVYEQYF. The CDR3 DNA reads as TGTGCCAGCAGTTACTGGGGAAGGACAGTCTACGAGCAGTACTTC.

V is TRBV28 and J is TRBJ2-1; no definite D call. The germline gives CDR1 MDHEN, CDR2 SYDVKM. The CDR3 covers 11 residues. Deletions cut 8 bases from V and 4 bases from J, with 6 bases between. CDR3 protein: CASVLYNEQFF. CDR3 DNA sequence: TGTGCCAGCGTCCTTTACAATGAGCAGTTCTTC.

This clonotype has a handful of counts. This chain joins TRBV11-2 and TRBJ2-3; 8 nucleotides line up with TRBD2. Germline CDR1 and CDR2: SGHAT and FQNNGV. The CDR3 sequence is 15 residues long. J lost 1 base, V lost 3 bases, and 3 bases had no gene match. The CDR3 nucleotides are TGTGCCAGCAGCTTCCAAGCGGGGGGCACAGATACGCAGTATTTT. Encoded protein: CASSFQAGGTDTQYF.

Written as DNA, the CDR3 is TGTGCCAGCAGCCCAACAGGGGTCTCACCCCTCCACTTT. It yields the protein CASSPTGVSPLHF. The chain couples TRBV7-2 to TRBJ1-6; 7 nucleotides line up with TRBD1. Losses at the gene ends were 5 bases for V and 10 bases for J; bases not matched to a gene: 5. This CDR3 is 13 amino acids long. CDR1 and CDR2 from the germline V gene are SGHTA and FQGNSA.

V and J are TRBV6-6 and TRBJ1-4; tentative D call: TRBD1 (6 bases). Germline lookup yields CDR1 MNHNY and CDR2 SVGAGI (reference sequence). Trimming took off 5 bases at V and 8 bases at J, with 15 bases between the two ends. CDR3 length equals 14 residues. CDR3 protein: CASSTRGRGEKLFF. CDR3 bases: TGTGCCAGCAGTACAAGGGGCAGGGGCGAAAAACTGTTTTTT.

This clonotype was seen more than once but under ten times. Written as DNA, the CDR3 is TGTGCCAGCTCACCCCAGGACAGAAACAATGAGCAGTTCTTC. Its translation: CASSPQDRNNEQFF. This sequence joins TRBV18 and TRBJ2-1; possibly TRBD1 for D (6 bases). With 3 bases removed from V and 5 bases from J, the gap between germline ends came to 11 bases. Germline values: CDR1 KGHSH, CDR2 LQKENI. This CDR3 has 14 residues.

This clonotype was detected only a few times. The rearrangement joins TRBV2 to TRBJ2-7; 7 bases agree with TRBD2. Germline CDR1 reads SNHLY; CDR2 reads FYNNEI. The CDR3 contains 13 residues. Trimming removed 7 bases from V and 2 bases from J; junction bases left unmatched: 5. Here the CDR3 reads CASTWGGAYEQYV. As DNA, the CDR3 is TGTGCCAGCACTTGGGGGGGAGCCTACGAGCAGTACGTC.

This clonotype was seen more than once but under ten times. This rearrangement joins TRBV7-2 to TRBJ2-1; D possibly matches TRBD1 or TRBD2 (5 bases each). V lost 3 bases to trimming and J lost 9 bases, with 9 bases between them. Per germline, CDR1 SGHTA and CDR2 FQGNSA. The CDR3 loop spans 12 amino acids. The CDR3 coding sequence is TGTGCCAGCAGCTTTGACGGGGCTGAGCAGTTCTTC. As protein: CASSFDGAEQFF.

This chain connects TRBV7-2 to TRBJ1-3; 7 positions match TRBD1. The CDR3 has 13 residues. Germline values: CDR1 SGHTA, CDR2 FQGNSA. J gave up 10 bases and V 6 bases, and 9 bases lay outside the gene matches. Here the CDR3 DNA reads TGTGCCAGCAGATCTTCGACAGGGTCTACCATATATTTT. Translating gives CASRSSTGSTIYF.